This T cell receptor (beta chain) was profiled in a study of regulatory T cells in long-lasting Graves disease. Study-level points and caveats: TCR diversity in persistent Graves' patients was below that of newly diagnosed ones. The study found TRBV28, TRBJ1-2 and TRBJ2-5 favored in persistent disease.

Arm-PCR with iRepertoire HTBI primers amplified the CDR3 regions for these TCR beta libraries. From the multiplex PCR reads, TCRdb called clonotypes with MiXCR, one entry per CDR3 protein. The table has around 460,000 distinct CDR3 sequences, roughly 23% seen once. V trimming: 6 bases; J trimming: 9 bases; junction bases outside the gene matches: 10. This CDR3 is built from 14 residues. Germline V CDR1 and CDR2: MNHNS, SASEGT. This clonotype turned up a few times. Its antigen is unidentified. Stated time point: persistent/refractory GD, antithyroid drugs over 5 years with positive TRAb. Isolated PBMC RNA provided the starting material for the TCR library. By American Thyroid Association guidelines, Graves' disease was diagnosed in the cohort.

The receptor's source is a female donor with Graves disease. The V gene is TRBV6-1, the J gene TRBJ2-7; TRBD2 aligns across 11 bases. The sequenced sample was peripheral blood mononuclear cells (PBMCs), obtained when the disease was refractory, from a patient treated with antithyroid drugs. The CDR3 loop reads CASSLTSGNGGQYF. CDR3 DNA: TGTGCCAGCAGCCTGACTAGCGGGAACGGCGGGCAGTACTTC.